This T cell receptor (beta chain) was found in a study of T cells in Graves' hyperthyroidism and ophthalmopathy. The table lists this clonotype with many counts. This CDR3 region has 14 residues. Germline CDR1 SGDLS, CDR2 YYNGEE. With 0 bases removed from V and 1 base from J, the gap between germline ends came to 8 bases. Clinical symptoms, serum thyroxine, TRAb, thyroid ultrasound and orbital computed tomography established diagnosis. It was RNA transcripts that yielded the amplified TCR beta CDR3 regions. The study used the HTBI primer set for a first-round RT-PCR of the TCR CDR3. TCRdb recomputed calls from the multiplex PCR reads with MiXCR, one row per CDR3 protein. This table has a few hundred thousand distinct CDR3 sequences, about 15% appearing once.

The clonotype was recovered from a woman in her 30s with Graves' hyperthyroidism. The chain employs TRBV9 and TRBJ2-7; TRBD1 is a possible D gene (5 bases). The source material was blood. The CDR3 loop is CASSVGGESYEQYF. The CDR3 DNA sequence: TGTGCCAGCAGCGTAGGGGGCGAGTCCTACGAGCAGTACTTC.